Detailed here is one T cell receptor (beta chain). Per germline, CDR1 SQVTM and CDR2 ANQGSEA. CDR3 length equals 14 residues. The V gene lost 4 bases and the J gene lost 2 bases, with 13 bases spanning the gap. Per the original data handling: Reference gene primers were amplified, and this amplification served to estimate nucleated cell counts. This table comes from immunoSEQ multiplex PCR, and its TCRdb copy is limited to in-frame clones, with some not included. V, J and clone size are taken as reported in that table, and D and trimming were inferred from the DNA itself. The top ten hold approximately 9.1% of the sample, which has about 250,000 clones, approximately 83% seen once. These data are taken from a study of blood T cell repertoires in COVID-19. Study-wide background: Sites across the United States, Italy and Spain contributed samples from acute and convalescent COVID-19.

This chain joins TRBV29-1 and TRBJ2-3; TRBD1 might be the D (6 bases). Sequences were obtained from peripheral blood. This sequence was found in a man older than 75 with acute or convalescent COVID-19. The DNA of the CDR3 is TGCAGCGTTGGGTGGGGGACACCCACAGATACGCAGTATTTT. Its protein product is CSVGWGTPTDTQYF.